This entry is about one TCR beta chain. Its target is not known. The same CDR3 is also encoded by other DNA sequences in this sample. 60 Vbeta and 13 Jbeta primers were used in PCR. TCRdb's copy holds only in-frame clones and misses some; the assay was immunoSEQ multiplex PCR. The sample includes more than 150,000 clones, about three quarters of them seen just once. The germline V and J ends were trimmed by 2 bases and 1 base, with 5 bases remaining between them. This CDR3 contains 13 residues. The V gene's germline CDR1 is SGHTA and CDR2 FQGTGA. These data come from a study of cytomegalovirus exposure and HLA in healthy donors. Study-level points and caveats: The study carried out a later analysis of TCR beta sequences. It associated approximately 17,000 of them with specific HLA alleles at a false discovery rate of 0.05. According to reports, the classifier identified cytomegalovirus status with high specificity and sensitivity.

The receptor comes from a man aged 18 to 30 in good health and CMV-seronegative. Material: PBMCs. This rearrangement joins TRBV7-3 to TRBJ1-1; D might be TRBD1 (5 bases). In nucleotides, the CDR3 is TGTGCCAGCAGCTTAGACAGGAACACTGAAGCTTTCTTT. Its protein product is CASSLDRNTEAFF.